This T cell receptor beta chain stems from a study of T cell repertoires in aging, cancer and after chemotherapy. TRB rearrangements spanning V, D and J were amplified using mixed TRB-A/B primers. TCRdb ran MiXCR on the multiplex PCR reads and lists one entry per CDR3 protein. The table includes under 15,000 distinct CDR3 sequences, around 20% detected once. TCR beta rearrangements were amplified from peripheral blood genomic DNA. CDR3 size: 15 residues. Looked up from germline, CDR1 is SGHNT and CDR2 is YYREEE (reference sequence). The junction had 6 bases not matched to a gene; V was cut back by 0 bases and J by 4 bases. Judged by abundance, this clonotype is medium-sized.

V is TRBV5-4 and J is TRBJ1-2; 7 positions agree with TRBD1. The sequence derives from a human donor in good health. Specimen: blood. The CDR3 DNA reads as TGTGCCAGCAGCTTGGGGGGGACAGCATCCTATGGCTACACCTTC. It yields the protein CASSLGGTASYGYTF.